This TCR beta chain was captured in a study of post-analysis software for immune sequencing data. Study-wide results and limits: Relative to controls, patients had about 5 TRBV segments at higher frequency, with TRBV5-6, TRBV5-1 and TRBV20-1 among these.

Every TCR beta cDNA library bore unique molecular identifiers. Each CDR3 protein is one row after TCRdb ran MiXCR on the PCR reads. This sample has hundreds of thousands of distinct CDR3 sequences, with roughly 50% found just once. After removal of 4 bases from V and 0 bases from J, the junction contained 9 bases not matched to a gene. CDR1 SGHRS and CDR2 YFSETQ come from the germline V gene. CDR3 length equals 16 residues. About this clonotype: Antigen unknown.

The receptor's source is a girl aged 5 to 17 with multiple sclerosis. The source material was blood. V usage is TRBV5-1 and J usage is TRBJ1-1; TRBD1 aligns across 7 bases. CDR3 bases: TGCGCCAGCAGCACTTTGACAGGGACGATGAACACTGAAGCTTTCTTT. Translating it yields CASSTLTGTMNTEAFF.